The rows below give T cell receptor beta chains drawn from one sample of a study of T cells in tuberculosis. The repertoire was sequenced with immunoSEQ multiplex PCR; TCRdb's copy has only in-frame clones and lacks some. The table has about 30,000 clones, approximately 93% seen once. The sample was PBMCs. The receptors derive from a donor aged 10-29 years with latent tuberculosis or without tuberculosis infection. Each CDR3 is given with its conserved first and last residue. Fields, in order: CDR3 length, clone size, V gene, J gene, D gene, CDR3 protein, CDR3 DNA. A D gene is named only where the DNA matches it firmly. Not all rows give a size; the values are once, few, many and, for expanded clones, a class.

11	NA	TRBV29-1	TRBJ1-1	NA	CSVQLNTEAFF	TGCAGCGTTCAGTTGAACACTGAAGCTTTCTTT
15	NA	TRBV28	TRBJ1-2	NA	CASSSPGGGAQGYTF	TGTGCCAGCAGTTCCCCTGGGGGGGGCGCGCAGGGCTACACCTTC
13	NA	TRBV2	TRBJ2-3	TRBD2	CASRLAGTDTQYF	TGTGCCAGCAGGCTAGCGGGCACAGATACGCAGTATTTT
14	NA	TRBV5-1	TRBJ1-1	TRBD1	CASSPDREWTEAFF	TGCGCCAGCAGCCCTGACAGGGAATGGACTGAAGCTTTCTTT
15	NA	TRBV7-2	TRBJ1-4	NA	CASCKQGATNEKLFF	TGTGCCAGCTGTAAACAGGGTGCCACTAATGAAAAACTGTTTTTT
18	NA	TRBV18	TRBJ2-7	TRBD2	CASSPNSGTSWVSYEQYF	TGTGCCAGCTCACCAAACTCCGGGACTAGCTGGGTTTCCTACGAGCAGTACTTC
13	NA	TRBV7-2	TRBJ1-5	NA	CASSYNRDQPQHF	TGTGCCAGCAGCTATAACAGGGACCAGCCCCAGCATTTT
15	once	TRBV29-1	TRBJ2-1	TRBD2	CSVLPGTSGSNEQFF	TGCAGCGTATTACCAGGGACTAGCGGGAGCAATGAGCAGTTCTTC
12	NA	TRBV7-3	TRBJ2-2	NA	CASSRVAGELFF	TGTGCCAGCAGCCGGGTGGCCGGGGAGCTGTTTTTT
15	once	TRBV30	TRBJ2-1	NA	CAWSRVGLAYNEQFF	TGTGCCTGGAGCCGAGTGGGCTTAGCCTACAATGAGCAGTTCTTC
17	NA	TRBV27	TRBJ2-1	NA	CASSLSGAGTSYNEQFF	TGTGCCAGCAGTTTATCGGGGGCAGGCACCTCCTACAATGAGCAGTTCTTC
16	NA	TRBV7-3	TRBJ2-3	TRBD2	CASSPLAGGPEDTQYF	TGTGCCAGCAGCCCCCTAGCGGGAGGGCCGGAAGATACGCAGTATTTT
16	NA	TRBV29-1	TRBJ2-3	TRBD2	CSASSPSGRPADTQYF	TGCAGCGCCTCTTCCCCTAGCGGGAGGCCCGCAGATACGCAGTATTTT
14	NA	TRBV5-1	TRBJ2-1	NA	CASSVGTRGNEQFF	TGCGCCAGCAGCGTCGGGACTCGGGGAAATGAGCAGTTCTTC
15	once	TRBV30	TRBJ1-1	TRBD1	CAWRDYRGLKTEAFF	TGTGCCTGGAGGGACTACAGGGGTTTGAAAACTGAAGCTTTCTTT
14	NA	TRBV30	TRBJ1-2	TRBD1	CAWRTTGNDYGYTF	TGTGCCTGGAGGACGACAGGGAACGACTATGGCTACACCTTC
13	NA	TRBV28	TRBJ1-1	NA	CASSQGQNTEAFF	TGTGCCAGCAGCCAAGGACAAAACACTGAAGCTTTCTTT
13	NA	TRBV6-1	TRBJ2-3	NA	CASRDSGTDTQYF	TGTGCCAGCCGCGACAGTGGCACAGATACGCAGTATTTT
14	NA	TRBV2	TRBJ2-7	TRBD1	CASSVPGQGYEQYF	TGTGCCAGCAGCGTCCCGGGACAGGGCTACGAGCAGTACTTC
13	NA	TRBV19	TRBJ1-5	NA	CASSIGGNQPQHF	TGTGCCAGTAGTATAGGAGGCAATCAGCCCCAGCATTTT
13	NA	TRBV5-1	TRBJ2-1	TRBD2	CASSHEAGEGQFF	TGCGCCAGCAGCCATGAAGCGGGAGAAGGGCAGTTCTTC
14	NA	TRBV5-1	TRBJ1-1	TRBD1	CASSWDRMNTEAFF	TGCGCCAGCAGCTGGGACAGGATGAACACTGAAGCTTTCTTT
15	NA	TRBV7-2	TRBJ1-4	TRBD1	CASSSQGVDREKLFF	TGTGCCAGCAGCTCGCAGGGGGTAGATCGGGAAAAACTGTTTTTT
14	NA	TRBV27	TRBJ2-7	TRBD1	CASSSYRGSYEQYF	TGTGCCAGCAGTTCGTACAGGGGCTCCTACGAGCAGTACTTC
13	NA	TRBV7-9	TRBJ2-7	NA	CASSFTGHYEQYF	TGTGCCAGCAGCTTCACAGGGCACTACGAGCAGTACTTC
18	NA	TRBV19	TRBJ2-1	TRBD2	CASSIPRTSGSWSHEQFF	TGTGCCAGTAGTATACCAAGGACTAGCGGGAGTTGGTCGCATGAGCAGTTCTTC
15	NA	TRBV11-2	TRBJ2-2	NA	CASCPGGRGAGELFF	TGTGCCAGCTGCCCCGGGGGAAGAGGGGCCGGGGAGCTGTTTTTT
11	NA	TRBV7-9	TRBJ1-2	NA	CASTSGDGYTF	TGTGCCAGCACATCGGGGGATGGCTACACCTTC
14	NA	TRBV18	TRBJ1-1	NA	CASSPWTVETEAFF	TGTGCCAGCTCACCTTGGACAGTTGAGACTGAAGCTTTCTTT
18	NA	TRBV4-2	TRBJ2-5	TRBD2	CASSQVGLGLAGQETQYF	TGTGCCAGCAGCCAAGTGGGGCTGGGACTAGCGGGCCAAGAGACCCAGTACTTC
16	NA	TRBV9	TRBJ2-7	TRBD2	CASSVALLAGQYEQYF	TGTGCCAGCAGCGTAGCTCTGCTAGCGGGACAGTACGAGCAGTACTTC
18	NA	TRBV9	TRBJ2-7	TRBD1	CASSGGTGGAGNSYEQYF	TGTGCCAGCAGCGGAGGGACAGGGGGAGCGGGAAACTCCTACGAGCAGTACTTC
14	once	TRBV7-8	TRBJ2-7	TRBD1	CASSWGQGLGEQYF	TGTGCCAGCAGCTGGGGACAGGGGCTGGGGGAGCAGTACTTC
15	NA	TRBV4-3	TRBJ1-5	TRBD1	CASSPDRGRNQPQHF	TGCGCCAGCAGCCCCGACAGGGGACGCAATCAGCCCCAGCATTTT
15	NA	TRBV2	TRBJ2-7	NA	CASSARGRASYEQYF	TGTGCCAGCAGTGCCCGAGGCAGGGCTTCCTACGAGCAGTACTTC
14	NA	TRBV18	TRBJ2-7	TRBD2	CASSQTSGSDEQYF	TGTGCCAGCTCACAGACTAGCGGGAGCGACGAGCAGTACTTC
14	few	TRBV29-1	TRBJ2-1	TRBD2	CSVPPGGASDEQFF	TGCAGCGTCCCCCCGGGGGGGGCCTCGGATGAGCAGTTCTTC
13	NA	TRBV5-1	TRBJ2-7	NA	CASSFGSPYEQYF	TGCGCCAGCAGCTTCGGGAGCCCCTACGAGCAGTACTTC
14	NA	TRBV27	TRBJ1-5	NA	CASSLSPGYQPQHF	TGTGCCAGCAGTTTATCGCCAGGGTATCAGCCCCAGCATTTT
14	NA	TRBV10-3	TRBJ2-1	TRBD2	CAIQFAGGRTEQFF	TGTGCCATCCAGTTTGCGGGGGGTAGAACTGAGCAGTTCTTC
14	NA	TRBV7-3	TRBJ2-3	TRBD2	CASSLGAGGLTQYF	TGTGCCAGCAGCTTAGGTGCGGGAGGGCTTACGCAGTATTTT